The 23 T cell receptor beta chains presented below share a single source sample, sequenced in a study of STAT3 mutations in large granular lymphocyte leukemia. Study-level findings and limits: In T-cell large granular lymphocyte leukemia, about half of patients showed multiple immunodominant subclonotypes.

Their antigens are not known. The method was immunoSEQ multiplex PCR; TCRdb's version includes in-frame clones alone and lacks a portion of them. The sample holds approximately 15,000 clones, around nine tenths seen once. Sequences were obtained from peripheral blood mononuclear cells. Receptors originate from a woman between 45 and 60 years old with T-cell large granular lymphocyte leukemia. Some clones in this sample may be carry-over from other donors' samples.

This chain connects TRBV7-8 to TRBJ2-7, with TRBD2 matching 12 bases. The V gene end was trimmed by 5 bases and the J gene end by 3 bases; junction bases not matched to a gene: 2. Looked up from germline, CDR1 is SGHVS and CDR2 is FQNEAQ. There are 14 residues in the CDR3. The CDR3 sequence: CASSRTSGNYEQYF. The CDR3 nucleotides read TGTGCCAGCAGCCGGACTAGCGGGAACTACGAGCAGTACTTC.

V and J are TRBV18 and TRBJ2-3; D gene ambiguous. Looked up from germline, CDR1 is KGHSH and CDR2 is LQKENI. Trimming took 5 bases from V and 5 from J, leaving 8 bases between them. This CDR3 has 12 residues. This CDR3 reads CASSAYQDTQYF. The CDR3 coding sequence is TGTGCCAGCTCAGCTTATCAAGATACGCAGTATTTT. The variable domain in full, with the rest retrieved from reference TRBV18 and TRBJ2-3, is NAGVMQNPRHLVRRRGQEARLRCSPMKGHSHVYWYRQLPEEGLKFMVYLQKENIIDESGMPKERFSAEFPKEGPSILRIQQVVRGDSAAYFCASSAYQDTQYFGPGTRLTVL.

J is TRBJ1-5 and V is TRBV2, with D unclear. Germline assignment: CDR1 SNHLY and CDR2 FYNNEI. CDR3 length: 15 amino acids. The ends were cut back, 6 bases at V and 1 base at J, with 13 bases in the middle. The CDR3 sequence is CASSRESLSNQPQHF. The CDR3 DNA reads TGTGCCAGCAGCCGAGAATCTCTCAGCAATCAGCCCCAGCATTTT.

J is TRBJ2-1 and V is TRBV9, with 13 bases matching TRBD2. Germline loops: CDR1 SGDLS, CDR2 YYNGEE. This CDR3 spans 16 amino acids. V dropped 3 bases and J dropped 6; count of bases not matched to a gene: 6. The CDR3 region has the DNA TGTGCCAGCAGCGCCACCCGACTAGCGGGAGGCAATGAGCAGTTCTTC. Its translation: CASSATRLAGGNEQFF. Variable domain in full (rest from reference TRBV9 and TRBJ2-1): DSGVTQTPKHLITATGQRVTLRCSPRSGDLSVYWYQQSLDQGLQFLIQYYNGEERAKGNILERFSAQQFPDLHSELNLSSLELGDSALYFCASSATRLAGGNEQFFGPGTRLTVL.

This clone has a single count. The chain links TRBV6-5 to TRBJ2-7; 10 bases are a match to TRBD1. Per the germline V gene, CDR1 is MNHEY and CDR2 is SVGAGI. J lost 5 bases, V lost 8 bases, and 9 bases had no gene match. The CDR3 has 14 residues. CDR3 coding DNA: TGTGCCAGCCGGCGACAGGGGGCGAGAAACGAGCAGTACTTC. Translation gives CASRRQGARNEQYF.

The chain has TRBV27 and TRBJ2-7, with D possibly TRBD1 on 5 matching bases. Trimming left V 5 bases short and J 1 base short, with 9 bases between. CDR3 length: 13 amino acids. CDR1 MNHEY and CDR2 SMNVEV come from the germline V gene (reference sequence). CDR3 in amino acids: CASSASGSYEQYF. The CDR3 nucleotides read TGTGCCAGCAGTGCATCAGGGTCCTACGAGCAGTACTTC.

The chain has TRBV14 and TRBJ1-2; the D is unclear. This CDR3 has 13 residues. The V and J ends lost 6 bases and 3 bases respectively, with 11 bases between them. CDR1 and CDR2 (germline): SGHDN, FVKESK. This CDR3 reads CASSLGIYYGYTF. CDR3 DNA sequence: TGTGCCAGCAGTCTTGGCATATACTATGGCTACACCTTC.

The sample holds one count of this clone. The V gene is TRBV18, the J gene TRBJ2-3; D is undetermined. The CDR3 is made up of 16 amino acids. CDR1 KGHSH and CDR2 LQKENI come from the germline V gene. The ends were cut back, 2 bases at V and 0 bases at J, with 12 bases in the middle. The CDR3 nucleotides read TGTGCCAGCTCACCAAGTTTTCATACTAGCACAGATACGCAGTATTTT. It yields the protein CASSPSFHTSTDTQYF.

The chain recombines TRBV18 with TRBJ2-5; D might be TRBD2 (6 bases). Trimming cost V 3 bases and J 4 bases, with 18 bases left between them. The germline gives CDR1 KGHSH, CDR2 LQKENI. The CDR3 spans 16 residues. CDR3 amino acids: CASSPTSAGGSETQYF. Here the CDR3 DNA reads TGTGCCAGCTCACCGACCTCCGCCGGGGGATCAGAGACCCAGTACTTC.

The CDR3: CASSLSGGDGYTF. The CDR3 DNA reads as TGTGCCAGCAGCTTATCAGGGGGGGATGGCTACACCTTC. This chain connects TRBV7-9 to TRBJ1-2, with 7 bases that match TRBD1. This CDR3 has 13 residues. Germline trimming cut 2 bases from V and 6 bases from J; bases unmatched to any gene: 3. Germline CDR1 is SEHNR and CDR2 is FQNEAQ (reference sequence).

V is TRBV29-1 and J is TRBJ2-7; weak D call: TRBD1 (5 bases). The germline gives CDR1 SQVTM, CDR2 ANQGSEA. Trimming removed 2 bases at V and 0 bases at J, with 14 bases between. This CDR3 contains 15 residues. The CDR3 spells CSVETGEDSSYEQYF. CDR3 DNA sequence: TGCAGCGTTGAAACAGGTGAAGATTCCTCCTACGAGCAGTACTTC.

This chain joins TRBV6-5 and TRBJ2-2; possibly TRBD2 for D (6 bases). The germline V gene has CDR1 MNHEY and CDR2 SVGAGI. V was shortened by 4 bases and J by 1 base, with 10 bases between the two germline ends. The CDR3 is 15 amino acids. The CDR3 DNA reads TGTGCCAGCAGTTGGAATAGCGGGAACACCGGGGAGCTGTTTTTT. It encodes CASSWNSGNTGELFF.

The chain couples TRBV18 to TRBJ2-7; TRBD2 agrees at 11 bases. The trim removed 2 bases at V and 4 bases at J, leaving 4 bases unmatched. The germline CDR1 and CDR2 sequences are KGHSH and LQKENI. This CDR3 has 15 amino acids. CDR3 amino acids: CASSPGGTSGYEQYF. The DNA for the CDR3 is TGTGCCAGCTCACCAGGGGGGACTAGCGGTTACGAGCAGTACTTC.

The chain uses TRBV18 and TRBJ1-2; D possibly corresponds to TRBD1 (5 bases). In germline, CDR1 is KGHSH, CDR2 LQKENI. Deletions cut 8 bases from V and 2 bases from J, with 18 bases between. The CDR3 totals 15 residues. Here the CDR3 reads CASTAPWGGNYGYTF. DNA for the CDR3: TGTGCCAGCACAGCGCCCTGGGGGGGGAACTATGGCTACACCTTC.

This rearrangement joins TRBV6-1 to TRBJ1-5; no definite D call. Trimming stripped 8 bases from V and 0 bases from J, with 8 bases between. The CDR3 length is 13 residues. The germline gives CDR1 MNHNS, CDR2 SASEGT. The CDR3: CASVPYSNQPQHF. CDR3 bases: TGTGCCAGCGTCCCCTATAGCAATCAGCCCCAGCATTTT.

This clone was observed once. The chain carries TRBV5-8 and TRBJ2-7, with 11 bases that match TRBD2. V dropped 4 bases and J dropped 3; count of bases not matched to a gene: 3. This CDR3 comprises 14 residues. CDR1 is SGHTS and CDR2 is YDEGEE in the germline V gene. DNA for the CDR3: TGTGCCAGCAGCAGGGGGACTAGCGGCTACGAGCAGTACTTC. Its translation: CASSRGTSGYEQYF.

This clone appeared a single time. This chain uses TRBV6-6 with TRBJ1-1; TRBD1 matches 8 bases. Per germline, CDR1 MNHNY and CDR2 SVGAGI (reference sequence). This CDR3 is built from 15 residues. V lost 5 bases, J lost 1 base, and 6 bases stayed unmatched. In nucleotides, the CDR3 is TGTGCCAGCAGTAGACAGGGGATCGGGAACACTGAAGCTTTCTTT. This gives the protein CASSRQGIGNTEAFF.

The V and J genes are TRBV2 and TRBJ1-5, with 9 bases identical to TRBD1. In germline, CDR1 is SNHLY, CDR2 FYNNEI. Unmatched junction bases numbered 6, after V lost 3 bases and J lost 6 bases. The CDR3 has 15 residues. The CDR3 spells CASSELGQGIQPQHF. DNA for the CDR3: TGTGCCAGCAGTGAGTTGGGACAGGGTATTCAGCCCCAGCATTTT.

Remarks on this clone: The junction departs from germline at one end; a sequencing error may be responsible. The rearrangement joins TRBV29-1 to TRBJ2-1, with D perhaps TRBD1 or TRBD2 (6 bases each). CDR1 and CDR2 from the germline V gene are SQVTM and ANQGSEA. This CDR3 spans 14 amino acids. CDR3 sequence reads: CTVEGGRSYNEQFF. In DNA, the CDR3 is TGCACCGTTGAGGGGGGACGCTCCTACAATGAGCAGTTCTTC.

This clone appeared once. This chain connects TRBV7-9 to TRBJ2-7; D uncertain. Germline assignment: CDR1 SEHNR and CDR2 FQNEAQ (reference sequence). V was trimmed by 1 base and J by 0 bases, leaving 7 bases between them. This CDR3 contains 14 residues. CDR3 sequence reads: CASSLVGSSYEQYF. The CDR3 region has the DNA TGTGCCAGCAGCTTAGTCGGTAGCTCCTACGAGCAGTACTTC. Full variable domain (remainder filled in from reference TRBV7-9 and TRBJ2-7): DTGVSQNPRHKITKRGQNVTFRCDPISEHNRLYWYRQTLGQGPEFLTYFQNEAQLEKSRLLSDRFSAERPKGSFSTLEIQRTEQGDSAMYLCASSLVGSSYEQYFGPGTRLTVT.

CDR3 sequence (DNA): TGTGCCAGCTCACCTTCGTCCTATGGCTACACCTTC. Translating gives CASSPSSYGYTF. This chain uses TRBV18 with TRBJ1-2; D uncertain. Germline CDR1 is KGHSH and CDR2 is LQKENI. The CDR3 length is 12 residues. V lost 3 bases, J lost 4 bases, and 6 bases lay in between.

The rearrangement uses TRBV27 and TRBJ2-7, with TRBD1 matching 9 bases. J was trimmed by 5 bases and V by 4 bases; bases with no gene match: 6. Germline CDR1 MNHEY, CDR2 SMNVEV (reference sequence). The CDR3 runs 14 residues. The CDR3 loop reads CASSSGQGMDEQYF. CDR3 nucleotide sequence: TGTGCCAGCAGTTCCGGACAGGGGATGGACGAGCAGTACTTC.

This chain connects TRBV18 to TRBJ2-3, with D unclear. This CDR3 contains 15 residues. The ends were cut back, 3 bases at V and 0 bases at J, with 10 bases in the middle. Looked up from germline, CDR1 is KGHSH and CDR2 is LQKENI. CDR3 coding DNA: TGTGCCAGCTCACCGGACCAGATTAGCACAGATACGCAGTATTTT. Encoded protein: CASSPDQISTDTQYF.